What follows describes a single TCR beta chain. One junction end does not reproduce the germline sequence, and a read error may be involved. These data come from a study of tumor and adjacent non-tumor tissue in lung cancer. Study in general: The cohort had roughly 12 adenocarcinoma, 2 squamous cell and 1 small cell patients.

The library came from three nested PCR rounds adapted from ARM-PCR protocols. TCRdb passed the multiplex PCR reads through MiXCR, listing each CDR3 protein once. The table has 65,000 to 95,000 distinct CDR3 sequences, around 75% seen once. There are 14 residues in the CDR3. Per the germline V gene, CDR1 is ENHRY and CDR2 is SYGVKD. The template was RNA from unsorted bulk tissue. Between August and November 2014, newly diagnosed, chemotherapy-naive lung cancer patients underwent thoracic surgery in China. V usage is TRBV10-3 and J usage is TRBJ2-1; possible D gene TRBD1, 6 bases. Sequenced sample: lung tumor tissue. This receptor was taken from a woman aged 45 to 65 with non-small cell lung cancer. In nucleotides, the CDR3 is TGTACCATCAGTTGCGAAGGGGGATACAATGAGCAGTTCTTC. Translated, it gives CTISCEGGYNEQFF.